Listed here are 17 T cell receptor beta chains from one sample, sequenced in a study of blood T cell repertoires in COVID-19. The method was immunoSEQ multiplex PCR; TCRdb's version includes in-frame clones alone and lacks a portion of them. The profile shows about 140,000 clones, around 88% of them singletons. Sequenced material: peripheral blood. Every receptor here comes from a woman aged 60-70 years with acute or convalescent COVID-19.

The genes are TRBV7-2 and TRBJ1-2; D uncertain. The CDR3 extends over 15 amino acids. Germline CDR1 reads SGHTA; CDR2 reads FQGNSA. Trimming shortened V by 1 base and J by 8 bases, and 17 bases separated the two germline ends. This CDR3 reads CASSLGTVRGGGYTF. The CDR3 bases are TGTGCCAGCAGCTTAGGTACGGTCCGTGGAGGGGGCTACACCTTC.

This chain uses TRBV6-5 with TRBJ2-7, with no clear D. The CDR3 is 12 residues long. Germline V lookup: CDR1 MNHEY, CDR2 SVGAGI. Trimming removed 6 bases from V and 6 bases from J, with 12 bases in between. The CDR3 coding sequence is TGTGCCAGCAGGAGCCAAACCTCCGAGCAGTACTTC. Protein product: CASRSQTSEQYF.

The chain has TRBV19 and TRBJ2-5; 8 bases agree with TRBD2. Looked up from germline, CDR1 is LNHDA and CDR2 is SQIVND (reference sequence). After removal of 2 bases from V and 5 bases from J, the junction contained 7 bases not matched to a gene. The CDR3 runs 15 residues. The CDR3 loop is CASSIRAGVLETQYF. CDR3 in DNA: TGTGCCAGTAGTATAAGAGCGGGGGTTTTGGAGACCCAGTACTTC.

The V and J genes are TRBV6-6 and TRBJ2-7, with no clear D. The CDR3 spans 14 residues. Trimming cost V 2 bases and J 0 bases, with 8 bases left between them. Per germline, CDR1 MNHNY and CDR2 SVGAGI (reference sequence). This chain's CDR3 is CASSYSGHSYEQYF. CDR3 nucleotides: TGTGCCAGCAGTTACAGTGGCCACTCCTACGAGCAGTACTTC.

The chain employs TRBV28 and TRBJ1-6, with a weak D call TRBD1 (5 bases). This CDR3 is 15 amino acids long. Germline assignment: CDR1 MDHEN and CDR2 SYDVKM. The germline V and J ends were trimmed by 11 bases and 0 bases, with 14 bases remaining between them. The CDR3 DNA reads TGTGCCGGGCGGGGGGGGAACTCCTATAATTCACCCCTCCACTTT. It translates to CAGRGGNSYNSPLHF.

The rearrangement links TRBV30 to TRBJ1-2, with D possibly TRBD1 on 6 matching bases. The CDR3 is made up of 14 amino acids. CDR1 and CDR2 (germline): GTSNPN, SVGIG (reference sequence). V gave up 2 bases and J gave up 4 bases, with 14 bases separating them. The CDR3 bases are TGTGCCTGGAGTAATATTGACAGGAGCTATGGCTACACCTTC. Translation: CAWSNIDRSYGYTF.

V and J are TRBV11-2 and TRBJ2-7, with 7 bases matching TRBD1. J gave up 2 bases and V 5 bases, and 3 bases lay outside the gene matches. The CDR3 loop spans 13 amino acids. In germline, CDR1 is SGHAT, CDR2 FQNNGV. CDR3 in amino acids: CASSPGTAYEQYF. The CDR3, as DNA: TGTGCCAGCAGCCCCGGGACAGCCTACGAGCAGTACTTC.

This clone was observed a handful of times. The rearrangement joins TRBV3-1 (or the pseudogene TRBV3-2) to TRBJ2-7, with 9 bases aligning to TRBD1. After removal of 3 bases from V and 3 bases from J, the junction contained 6 bases not matched to a gene. Germline loops: CDR1 LGHDT, CDR2 YNNKEL (reference sequence). CDR3 length: 15 residues. CDR3 sequence: CASSHRGQGRYEQYF. For the CDR3, the DNA is TGTGCCAGCAGCCACAGGGGACAGGGACGCTACGAGCAGTACTTC.

This chain joins TRBV10-3 and TRBJ2-7, with 8 bases that match TRBD1. The germline CDR1 and CDR2 sequences are ENHRY and SYGVKD. Unmatched junction bases numbered 6, after V lost 0 bases and J lost 5 bases. The CDR3 is 15 amino acids. This CDR3 reads CAISESNTGGHEQYF. The CDR3 coding sequence is TGTGCCATCAGTGAGTCTAACACAGGGGGGCACGAGCAGTACTTC.

This clone was detected only once. This sequence joins TRBV27 and TRBJ2-1, with D maybe TRBD2 (6 bases). The ends were cut back, 5 bases at V and 6 bases at J, with 20 bases in the middle. The CDR3 contains 16 residues. Germline CDR1 and CDR2: MNHEY and SMNVEV (reference sequence). CDR3 region: CASSGLGQRVFNEQFF. The CDR3 DNA follows: TGTGCCAGCAGTGGTCTTGGCCAGCGGGTCTTCAATGAGCAGTTCTTC.

The chain links TRBV7-2 to TRBJ1-5; weak D call: TRBD1 (6 bases). The germline V gene has CDR1 SGHTA and CDR2 FQGNSA. The CDR3 totals 14 residues. V lost 6 bases, J lost 6 bases, and 15 bases lay in between. CDR3 nucleotide sequence: TGTGCCAGCAGGGAGGCAGGGGTGGGTCAGCCCCAGCATTTT. Translation: CASREAGVGQPQHF.

In this sample, this clone turned up a few times. This chain joins TRBV12-3 or TRBV12-4 and TRBJ1-1; D gene uncertain. V dropped 7 bases and J dropped 0 bases, with 9 bases sitting between them. This CDR3 has 13 residues. CDR3 bases: TGTGCCAGCATTCCCAATCTGAACACTGAAGCTTTCTTT. Translated, it gives CASIPNLNTEAFF.

V gene TRBV5-8 combines with J gene TRBJ2-4, with TRBD1 matching over 8 bases. This CDR3 has 18 residues. Germline V lookup: CDR1 SGHTS, CDR2 YDEGEE. V gave up 5 bases and J gave up 1 base; unmatched junction bases: 14. The CDR3 reads CASSFIGQGLFAKNIQYF. CDR3 sequence (DNA): TGTGCCAGCAGTTTTATCGGACAGGGCCTTTTCGCCAAAAACATTCAGTACTTC. The whole variable domain, filled in from reference TRBV5-8 and TRBJ2-4, reads EAGVTQSPTHLIKTRGQQATLRCSPISGHTSVYWYQQALGLGLQFLLWYDEGEERNRGNFPPRFSGRQFPNYSSELNVNALELEDSALYLCASSFIGQGLFAKNIQYFGAGTRLSVL.

This chain links TRBV28 with TRBJ2-6, with a possible D match to TRBD1 (5 bases). CDR3 length: 16 amino acids. Germline CDR1 is MDHEN and CDR2 is SYDVKM. Deletions cut 8 bases from V and 4 bases from J, with 18 bases between. In DNA, the CDR3 is TGTGCCAGCCACTCCCCAGGGCCCTACGGGGCCAACGTCCTGACTTTC. Translation gives CASHSPGPYGANVLTF.

The V gene is TRBV2, the J gene TRBJ1-6; D is possibly TRBD1 (6 bases). Germline CDR1 reads SNHLY; CDR2 reads FYNNEI. V lost 7 bases, J lost 3 bases, and 13 bases lay in between. The CDR3 totals 15 residues. CDR3 nucleotide sequence: TGTGCCAGCAATAAAGGACAGAACTATAATTCACCCCTCCACTTT. It is translated as CASNKGQNYNSPLHF.

This clone was seen only once. V and J are TRBV6-2 or TRBV6-3 and TRBJ2-2; the match to TRBD2 covers 7 bases. Germline V CDR1 and CDR2: MNHEY, SVGEGT. There are 14 residues in the CDR3. V lost 2 bases to trimming and J lost 8 bases; unmatched junction nucleotides: 5. Here the CDR3 reads CASSYTRAGGELFF. The CDR3 DNA reads TGTGCCAGCAGTTACACAAGAGCGGGGGGGGAGCTGTTTTTT.

This CDR3 is CASSSYRMNEQFF. The CDR3 DNA sequence: TGTGCCAGCAGCTCCTACAGGATGAATGAGCAGTTCTTC. V and J are TRBV11-2 and TRBJ2-1, with a possible D match to TRBD1 (5 bases). Germline V gives CDR1 SGHAT, CDR2 FQNNGV. The CDR3 extends over 13 amino acids. Trimming took 4 bases from V and 7 from J, leaving 11 bases between them. Based on the CDR3 plus reference TRBV11-2 and TRBJ2-1, the full variable domain is EAGVAQSPRYKIIEKRQSVAFWCNPISGHATLYWYQQILGQGPKLLIQFQNNGVVDDSQLPKDRFSAERLKGVDSTLKIQPAKLEDSAVYLCASSSYRMNEQFFGPGTRLTVL.